What follows describes a single T cell receptor beta chain. This clonotype was detected only once. Its antigen remains unidentified. No much larger clone is present one base from it, and per-base qualities are unavailable. A read on its own is weak evidence. These data originate in a study of T-cell reconstitution after alpha-beta-depleted transplantation in children (dated by TCRdb to 2016 to 2018). The study in broad terms: Using TCR repertoire profiling, the study quantitatively followed how T-cell immune reconstitution unfolded in children after TCRalphabeta/CD19-depleted allogeneic hematopoietic cell transplantation. Findings and caveats that apply to the study as a whole: The high TCRbeta diversity at day 60 in some patients was ascribed to recipient T cells and intrathymic progenitors that had survived conditioning. Over the following months the frequencies of hyperexpanded clones went down, and after one year T-cell counts and TCRbeta diversity were mostly credited to newly produced T cells. The apparently early alphabetaT-cell count recovery about two months after transplant was reportedly dependent on only several hundred rapidly expanded clones derived from non-depleted graft cells.

The treatment or condition tag for this specimen amounts to: allogeneic hematopoietic cell transplantation with graft depleted of TCRalphabeta T cells and CD19 B cells. Transplant recipients were children who received TCRalphabeta/CD19-depleted allogeneic hematopoietic cell grafts. From cysteine to valine, the CDR3 is 14 amino acids long. Solely the CDR3 DNA is kept, with 42 bases framed from the first base. Between the V and J ends, shortened by 0 bases and 3 bases respectively, the junction contains 9 bases. Sequences SGHTA (CDR1) and FQGNSA (CDR2) are obtained from the germline V gene. The library was produced with PCR. The reads were generated on an Illumina HiSeq 2500. TCR library preparation used molecular barcoding, with unique molecular identifiers applied to normalize quantification of the TCRbeta repertoire. TCRdb trimmed the raw reads at Q25, called clones with MiXCR and kept productive beta chains. Each entry is one CDR3 protein sequence, shown with its most common DNA and genes. The sample table contains more than 200,000 distinct CDR3 sequences; only one count was recorded for around 9.2% of them. The top ten constitute 35% of the sample.

This chain is built from TRBV7-2 and TRBJ2-7; TRBD2 is a weak D gene call, 6 bases matching. This clonotype originated in a male patient between 2 and 15 years old who had a stem cell transplant for acute myeloid leukemia, so the T cells may come from the graft donor. This material consisted of PBMCs, mostly from graft donor cells, taken 360 days after TCRalphabeta/CD19-depleted stem cell transplant. CDR3 region: CASSLAPGVYEQYV. The nucleotide sequence is TGTGCCAGCAGCTTAGCGCCGGGAGTCTACGAGCAGTACGTC.